This T cell receptor beta chain was recorded in a study of yellow fever vaccine responses in identical twins. Study results and caveats: Twins' vaccine T cell response reportedly seemed partly convergent, partly personalized.

TCRdb re-called the RT-PCR reads with MiXCR, one entry per CDR3 protein. The profile shows 4,000 to 5,000 distinct CDR3 sequences, 75% to 85% of them singletons. The CDR3 has 12 residues. Per germline, CDR1 KGHSH and CDR2 LQKENI. The V end lost 3 bases, the J end lost 4 bases, and 4 bases lay between the germline ends. This clonotype was seen only once. Its antigen is still unknown. The sequences come from T cells from blood (PBMCs), unsorted or a sorted subset (not recorded which), collected before or after yellow fever vaccination (not recorded which). The receptor was derived from a woman aged 18-30 years who received the yellow fever vaccine. The chain employs TRBV18 and TRBJ2-1; D is uncertain. The DNA of the CDR3 is TGTGCCAGCTCACCGGGTTACAATGAGCAGTTCTTC. This sequence encodes CASSPGYNEQFF.